This entry lists 2 T cell receptor beta chains sequenced from one sample in a study of graft-versus-host responses after intestinal transplantation. No antigens are known for them. TCRdb's copy holds only in-frame clones and misses some; the assay was immunoSEQ multiplex PCR. The sample yields tens of thousands of clones, roughly 91% seen once. The specimen comprised unstimulated CD8+ T cells sorted from spleen or lymph node cells, sampled before intestinal transplant. These receptor sequences come from a human donor who received an intestinal transplant.

The chain is built from TRBV7-8 and TRBJ1-2; 9 bases are a match to TRBD1. Germline V gene sequence: CDR1 SGHVS, CDR2 FQNEAQ. The J segment lost 6 bases and the V segment lost 5 bases, leaving 10 bases of the junction unmatched. The CDR3 runs 15 residues. The CDR3 protein is CASSAGTGRINGYTF. The CDR3 nucleotides read TGTGCCAGCAGCGCCGGGACAGGGAGGATAAATGGCTACACCTTC. Full variable domain (rest looked up from reference TRBV7-8 and TRBJ1-2): GAGVSQSPRYKVAKRGQDVALRCDPISGHVSLFWYQQALGQGPEFLTYFQNEAQLDKSGLPSDRFFAERPEGSVSTLKIQRTQQEDSAVYLCASSAGTGRINGYTFGSGTRLTVV.

This chain uses TRBV4-1 with TRBJ2-2; TRBD1 aligns across 8 bases. The CDR3 is made up of 17 amino acids. V shed 1 base, J shed 6 bases, and the junction held 10 bases outside the gene matches. In germline, CDR1 is MGHRA, CDR2 YSYEKL. The DNA of the CDR3 is TGCGCCAGCAGCCAAGCCCAGGGGGCGCGAGAGGCCGGGGAGCTGTTTTTT. Its protein is CASSQAQGAREAGELFF.